What follows are 22 T cell receptor beta chains derived from one specimen sequenced in a study. MiXCR was run by TCRdb on the 5' RACE reads, yielding one entry per CDR3 protein. The table lists tens of thousands of distinct CDR3 sequences, roughly a quarter of them singletons. The sequenced sample consisted of memory CD4+ T cells sorted from blood. Documented subset: memory CD4+ T cells, CD4+CD45RO+CD25-. The receptors were gathered from a female donor with breast cancer.

This clonotype qualifies as medium-sized. The chain recombines TRBV20-1 with TRBJ2-1; tentatively, D is TRBD2 (6 bases). Trimming left V 5 bases short and J 8 bases short, with 19 bases between. Germline V CDR1 and CDR2: DFQATT, SNEGSKA (reference sequence). The CDR3 covers 14 residues. CDR3 bases: TGCAGTGCTTGGGGGGACGGATATGGGGATGAGCAGTTCTTC. The encoded protein is CSAWGDGYGDEQFF.

At least ten counts were recorded for this clonotype. The genes are TRBV6-5 and TRBJ2-1, with D perhaps matching TRBD2 (5 bases). The CDR3 extends over 13 amino acids. Per the germline V gene, CDR1 is MNHEY and CDR2 is SVGAGI. The V end lost 0 bases, the J end lost 12 bases, and 12 bases lay between the germline ends. The CDR3 DNA reads as TGTGCCAGCAGTTACTCAGGCGGGTTTGGGCAGTTCTTC. Encoded protein: CASSYSGGFGQFF.

This clonotype occurred a few times. The CDR3 coding sequence is TGCGCCAGCAGCTCGGACAGGTCCAAAAACATTCAGTACTTC. The encoded protein is CASSSDRSKNIQYF. V gene TRBV5-1 combines with J gene TRBJ2-4; the match to TRBD1 covers 7 bases. J was trimmed by 2 bases and V by 3 bases; bases with no gene match: 2. The CDR3 consists of 14 residues. Germline-derived CDR1 and CDR2 are SGHRS and YFSETQ. The full variable domain, completed using reference TRBV5-1 and TRBJ2-4, is KAGVTQTPRYLIKTRGQQVTLSCSPISGHRSVSWYQQTPGQGLQFLFEYFSETQRNKGNFPGRFSGRQFSNSRSEMNVSTLELGDSALYLCASSSDRSKNIQYFGAGTRLSVL.

This clonotype has a count of ten or more. This chain uses TRBV20-1 with TRBJ2-5; 9 bases match TRBD2. The germline V gene encodes CDR1 DFQATT and CDR2 SNEGSKA (reference sequence). Germline trimming cut 6 bases from V and 3 bases from J; bases unmatched to any gene: 2. This CDR3 spans 12 amino acids. This CDR3 reads CSAVAGEETQYF. CDR3 nucleotide sequence: TGCAGTGCAGTAGCGGGGGAAGAGACCCAGTACTTC.

The genes are TRBV27 and TRBJ1-1; 7 nucleotides align to TRBD1. The germline gives CDR1 MNHEY, CDR2 SMNVEV (reference sequence). V trimming: 6 bases; J trimming: 3 bases; junction bases outside the gene matches: 16. The CDR3 has 17 residues. CDR3: CASSRTGELTMDTEAFF. The CDR3 DNA is TGTGCCAGCAGCCGAACAGGGGAATTAACCATGGACACTGAAGCTTTCTTT.

The table lists this clonotype with many counts. The V call is TRBV20-1, the J call TRBJ1-2; D is unresolved. Germline CDR1 and CDR2: DFQATT and SNEGSKA (reference sequence). The CDR3 has 13 residues. V was cut by 3 bases and J by 8 bases, with 16 bases left in between. In nucleotides, the CDR3 is TGCAGTGCTAGGGTACTCGGTGGCGGGGGCTACACCTTC. Translated: CSARVLGGGGYTF.

This clonotype came up a few times. This chain uses TRBV27 with TRBJ2-7; either TRBD1 or TRBD2 may supply D (5 bases each). Germline loops: CDR1 MNHEY, CDR2 SMNVEV (reference sequence). The CDR3 loop spans 14 amino acids. V lost 5 bases, J lost 4 bases, and 15 bases lay in between. DNA of the CDR3: TGTGCCAGCAGTCAGGGTGGGAGTGCTTACGAGCAGTACTTC. This sequence encodes CASSQGGSAYEQYF.

The CDR3 DNA is TGCGCCAGCAGCCAAGTCGGTTTGGGGGGCGAGGAGACCCAGTACTTC. Protein product: CASSQVGLGGEETQYF. The gene calls are TRBV4-1 and TRBJ2-5; D may match TRBD1 or TRBD2 (6 bases each). Germline CDR1 and CDR2: MGHRA and YSYEKL. Trimming took off 1 base at V and 5 bases at J, with 17 bases between the two ends. This CDR3 has 16 amino acids.

Of note for this clonotype: This may be a read error, as it is one base from a much larger clone. The CDR3 loop reads CASSLLSSGSSYYEQFF. The CDR3 nucleotides read TGTGCCAGCAGCTTACTCTCTAGCGGGAGCTCCTACTATGAGCAGTTCTTC. The rearrangement joins TRBV7-6 to TRBJ2-1; 10 bases line up with TRBD2. The CDR3 extends over 17 amino acids. In germline, CDR1 is SGHVS, CDR2 FNYEAQ. Together with reference TRBV7-6 and TRBJ2-1, the CDR3 gives the full variable domain: GAGVSQSPRYKVTKRGQDVALRCDPISGHVSLYWYRQALGQGPEFLTYFNYEAQQDKSGLPNDRFSAERPEGSISTLTIQRTEQRDSAMYRCASSLLSSGSSYYEQFFGPGTRLTVL.

A few counts support this clonotype. The chain joins TRBV5-1 to TRBJ1-2, with 12 bases matching TRBD1. CDR3 length: 16 amino acids. Losses at the gene ends were 0 bases for V and 3 bases for J; bases not matched to a gene: 3. Germline V CDR1 and CDR2: SGHRS, YFSETQ. The CDR3 loop reads CASSLEGQGAYYGYTF. DNA for the CDR3: TGCGCCAGCAGCTTGGAGGGACAGGGGGCCTACTATGGCTACACCTTC. The variable domain in full, completed from reference TRBV5-1 and TRBJ1-2, reads KAGVTQTPRYLIKTRGQQVTLSCSPISGHRSVSWYQQTPGQGLQFLFEYFSETQRNKGNFPGRFSGRQFSNSRSEMNVSTLELGDSALYLCASSLEGQGAYYGYTFGSGTRLTVV.

The genes are TRBV7-9 and TRBJ2-1; 12 positions agree with TRBD2. V shed 8 bases and J 3 bases; nucleotides not matched to a gene: 8. Per the germline V gene, CDR1 is SEHNR and CDR2 is FQNEAQ (reference sequence). There are 16 residues in the CDR3. The chain's CDR3 is CASGATSGGFYNEQFF. The CDR3 region has the DNA TGTGCCAGCGGGGCGACTAGCGGGGGATTCTACAATGAGCAGTTCTTC.

This chain uses TRBV5-1 with TRBJ2-7; D ambiguous. CDR1 and CDR2 from the germline V gene are SGHRS and YFSETQ. With 0 bases removed from V and 0 bases from J, the gap between germline ends came to 7 bases. The CDR3 spans 14 residues. The CDR3 sequence is CASSLVDPSYEQYF. The CDR3 nucleotides are TGCGCCAGCAGCTTGGTAGATCCCTCCTACGAGCAGTACTTC.

This clonotype was seen many times. The chain links TRBV29-1 to TRBJ1-4; no firm D call. Germline values: CDR1 SQVTM, CDR2 ANQGSEA. This CDR3 spans 11 amino acids. V lost 7 bases to trimming and J lost 4 bases, with 7 bases between them. The CDR3 coding sequence is TGCAGCGCGCAGGATAATGAAAAACTGTTTTTT. It encodes CSAQDNEKLFF.

About this clonotype: Given the absence of the conserved phenylalanine or tryptophan at the CDR3 end, a read error is likely. The chain is built from TRBV29-1 and TRBJ1-1; D gene uncertain. The CDR3 covers 13 residues. Germline V gene data show CDR1 as SQVTM and CDR2 as ANQGSEA. The V end lost 6 bases, the J end lost 0 bases, and 11 bases lay between the germline ends. As DNA, the CDR3 is TGCAGCGTCCCAGGCGTTGTGAACACTGAAGCTTTCTCT. Translated: CSVPGVVNTEAFS.

This clonotype was found a few times. The CDR3 DNA reads as TGTGCCAGCCAAAGACAGGGGGGGGGTCAGCCCCAGCATTTT. Translation: CASQRQGGGQPQHF. The rearrangement joins TRBV2 to TRBJ1-5; 9 positions match TRBD1. Germline V gene sequence: CDR1 SNHLY, CDR2 FYNNEI. CDR3 length: 14 residues. V lost 8 bases, J lost 6 bases, and 8 bases stayed unmatched.

This clonotype was observed at least ten times. This chain uses TRBV12-3 or TRBV12-4 with TRBJ2-5, with D maybe TRBD1 (6 bases). Trimming shortened V by 5 bases and J by 1 base, and 14 bases separated the two germline ends. The CDR3 has 15 residues. The CDR3 bases are TGTGCCAGCAGTCTTGCTGGGGGCGGCCAAGAGACCCAGTACTTC. Amino acid sequence: CASSLAGGGQETQYF.

This clonotype was observed a handful of times. The V and J genes are TRBV5-6 and TRBJ1-5; unclear D gene. This CDR3 has 14 amino acids. CDR1 is SGHDT, CDR2 YYEEEE, per germline. V gave up 1 base and J gave up 2 bases, with 7 bases separating them. CDR3: CASSLFTGNQPQHF. The CDR3 nucleotides are TGTGCCAGCAGCTTGTTTACCGGCAATCAGCCCCAGCATTTT.

V usage is TRBV24-1 and J usage is TRBJ2-5; no clear D gene. V dropped 5 bases and J dropped 0 bases, with 6 bases sitting between them. Per the germline V gene, CDR1 is KGHDR and CDR2 is SFDVKD. This CDR3 comprises 13 residues. CDR3 region: CATSGVDQETQYF. As DNA, the CDR3 is TGTGCCACCAGTGGGGTGGACCAAGAGACCCAGTACTTC.

V usage is TRBV25-1 and J usage is TRBJ2-7; D unclear. This CDR3 spans 12 amino acids. Trimming took off 6 bases at V and 6 bases at J, with 12 bases between the two ends. Per the germline V gene, CDR1 is MGHDK and CDR2 is SYGVNS. The chain's CDR3 is CASSYGSAEQYF. The CDR3 DNA is TGTGCCAGCAGCTACGGGTCCGCCGAGCAGTACTTC.

The rearrangement joins TRBV4-1 to TRBJ2-3; D not resolved. CDR1 and CDR2 (germline): MGHRA, YSYEKL. Trimming removed 3 bases from V and 4 bases from J, with 5 bases in between. The CDR3 is made up of 12 amino acids. CDR3: CASSHGADTQYF. CDR3 DNA sequence: TGCGCCAGCAGCCACGGTGCAGATACGCAGTATTTT.

This clonotype was observed a few times. This chain links TRBV9 with TRBJ1-1, with no clear D. This CDR3 is built from 17 residues. V lost 4 bases, J lost 1 base, and 20 bases lay in between. Germline V CDR1 and CDR2: SGDLS, YYNGEE. CDR3 DNA sequence: TGTGCCAGCAGCCACCGGATGGGTTTCTCGACGAACACTGAAGCTTTCTTT. Translated, it gives CASSHRMGFSTNTEAFF.

This clonotype was observed a handful of times. V usage is TRBV7-6 and J usage is TRBJ2-7; the D is unclear. The CDR3 extends over 15 amino acids. Trimming removed 1 base from V and 1 base from J, with 11 bases in between. Germline loops: CDR1 SGHVS, CDR2 FNYEAQ. CDR3: CASSLDPKRSYEQYF. The CDR3 DNA sequence: TGTGCCAGCAGCTTAGATCCGAAGAGGTCCTACGAGCAGTACTTC.